This paragraph reports one TCR beta chain. The sample holds other DNA sequences that translate to the same CDR3. The CDR3 covers 16 residues. CDR1 is LGHNA and CDR2 is YNFKEQ in the germline V gene. Trimming took 0 bases from V and 5 from J; bases not matched to a gene: 9. The record originates from a study of technical replicates of blood from a few donors. Sequenced by immunoSEQ multiplex PCR; TCRdb stores in-frame clones only, minus some. The sample lists 91,000 or so clones; nearly 97% were seen once. The origin of this receptor is a human donor in good health. The V call is TRBV4-2, the J call TRBJ1-1, with 7 bases matching TRBD1. Sequencing was carried out using T cells isolated from PBMCs. The CDR3, as DNA: TGTGCCAGCAGCCAAGAAGAGGGGGCGAGAGGGACTGAAGCTTTCTTT. It codes for CASSQEEGARGTEAFF.